These 7 T cell receptor beta chains originate from one sample sequenced in a study of cytotoxic CD8 clonotypes in ibrutinib-treated CLL (dated by TCRdb to about 2021). The library came from the immunoSEQ multiplex PCR assay. TCRdb provides this immuneACCESS table in a form limited to in-frame rearrangements. Some clones are lacking; in checked studies, under half of them reflect an unresolved V gene, and why the rest are absent is not known. The sample yields about 17,000 clones; about 81% were counted once. The ten biggest clones cover over 15% of the sample. The specimen comprised PBMCs, sampled before ibrutinib treatment. The receptors were gathered from a human donor with chronic lymphocytic leukemia.

Concerning this clone itself: At one end the junction does not follow the germline gene, possibly because of a read error. The chain uses TRBV7-7 and TRBJ2-7; D is uncertain. CDR1 is SSHAT and CDR2 is FNYEAQ in the germline V gene (reference sequence). The CDR3 contains 13 residues. The CDR3 loop is CASSLSSKDEQYF. Written as DNA, the CDR3 is TGTGCTAGCAGCTTGTCCAGCAAAGACGAGCAGTACTTC.

This clone was recorded a few times. The chain recombines TRBV6-5 with TRBJ1-1; D is possibly TRBD1 (5 bases). The germline CDR1 and CDR2 sequences are MNHEY and SVGAGI. Trimming removed 2 bases at V and 1 base at J, with 5 bases between. The CDR3 has 13 residues. The CDR3 sequence is CASSYGGNTEAFF. CDR3 DNA sequence: TGTGCCAGCAGTTACGGGGGGAACACTGAAGCTTTCTTT.

The chain carries TRBV30 and TRBJ1-1; 10 bases agree with TRBD1. Germline CDR1 reads GTSNPN; CDR2 reads SVGIG (reference sequence). V lost 3 bases to trimming and J lost 5 bases; unmatched junction nucleotides: 3. The CDR3 spans 13 residues. CDR3 loop: CAWRRTGGTEAFF. DNA for the CDR3: TGTGCCTGGAGGAGGACAGGGGGGACTGAAGCTTTCTTT.

The V gene is TRBV4-2, the J gene TRBJ2-1, with D tentatively TRBD1 or TRBD2 (5 bases each). The CDR3 is 17 amino acids. The V gene lost 0 bases and the J gene lost 3 bases, with 15 bases spanning the gap. CDR1 and CDR2 (germline): LGHNA, YNFKEQ. In nucleotides, the CDR3 is TGTGCCAGCAGCCAAGATGTGATGAGGGGTAGCTACAATGAGCAGTTCTTC. Residues: CASSQDVMRGSYNEQFF.

The chain is built from TRBV27 and TRBJ2-5; 7 nucleotides line up with TRBD2. The CDR3 is made up of 15 amino acids. The V gene end was trimmed by 6 bases and the J gene end by 5 bases; junction bases not matched to a gene: 12. The V gene's germline CDR1 is MNHEY and CDR2 SMNVEV (reference sequence). The CDR3 DNA sequence: TGTGCCAGCAGCTGGGGCGGGAGAGGGGTGGAGACCCAGTACTTC. Its translation: CASSWGGRGVETQYF.

This clone was seen just once. In DNA, the CDR3 is TGTGCCAGTAGGGATCCGCTGCGGGGGGCCCTTGTGAATGAGCAGTTCTTC. Translating it yields CASRDPLRGALVNEQFF. The rearrangement links TRBV19 to TRBJ2-1; 8 bases align to TRBD2. The CDR3 runs 17 residues. In germline, CDR1 is LNHDA, CDR2 SQIVND (reference sequence). The junction had 17 bases not matched to a gene; V was cut back by 6 bases and J by 7 bases.

This rearrangement joins TRBV10-3 to TRBJ2-2; 11 bases align to TRBD1. Germline V gene data show CDR1 as ENHRY and CDR2 as SYGVKD. Trimming took 4 bases from V and 5 from J; bases not matched to a gene: 18. The CDR3 is 20 amino acids. The CDR3 loop reads CAISVGGSFGQGAGTGELFF. CDR3 DNA sequence: TGTGCCATCAGTGTGGGCGGTAGTTTTGGACAGGGGGCCGGGACCGGGGAGCTGTTTTTT.